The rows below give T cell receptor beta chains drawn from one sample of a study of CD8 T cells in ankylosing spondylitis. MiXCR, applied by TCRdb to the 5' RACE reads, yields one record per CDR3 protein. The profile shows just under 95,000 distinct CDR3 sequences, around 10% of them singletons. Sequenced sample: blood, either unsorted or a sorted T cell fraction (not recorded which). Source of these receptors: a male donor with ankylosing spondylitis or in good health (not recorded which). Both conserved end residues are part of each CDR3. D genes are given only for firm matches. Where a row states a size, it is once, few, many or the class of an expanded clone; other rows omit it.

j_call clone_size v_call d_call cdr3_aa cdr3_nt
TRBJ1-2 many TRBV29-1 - CSVEKGGLGTF TGCAGCGTTGAAAAGGGTGGTCTAGGCACCTTC
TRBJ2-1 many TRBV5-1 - CASSLAQRGEQFF TGCGCCAGCAGCTTGGCCCAGAGGGGTGAGCAGTTCTTC
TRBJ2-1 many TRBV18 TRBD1 CASSPPSGQGSNNEQFF TGTGCCAGCTCACCTCCTAGTGGACAGGGGTCAAACAATGAGCAGTTCTTC
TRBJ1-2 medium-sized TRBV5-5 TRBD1 CASSLSVGTENYGYTF TGTGCCAGCAGCTTGTCCGTCGGGACAGAAAACTATGGCTACACCTTC
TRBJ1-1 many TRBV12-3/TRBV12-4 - CASSFSSILEAFF TGTGCCAGCAGTTTCAGCAGCATACTTGAAGCTTTCTTT
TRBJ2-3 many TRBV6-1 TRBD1 CASSLDRAPDTQYF TGTGCCAGCAGCCTAGACAGGGCCCCAGATACGCAGTATTTT
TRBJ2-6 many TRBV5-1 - CASTPFYSGANVLTF TGCGCCAGCACCCCCTTCTACTCTGGGGCCAACGTCCTGACTTTC
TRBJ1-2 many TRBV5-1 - CASSDVTGGGYGYTF TGCGCCAGCAGTGATGTAACTGGAGGTGGCTATGGCTACACCTTC
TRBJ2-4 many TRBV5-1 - CASSFDKNIQYF TGCGCCAGCAGCTTTGACAAAAACATTCAGTACTTC
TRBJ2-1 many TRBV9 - CASGKGGGNEQFF TGTGCCAGCGGCAAAGGGGGGGGCAATGAGCAGTTCTTC
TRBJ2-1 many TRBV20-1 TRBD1 CSADYNAGGAGNEQFF TGCAGTGCTGATTATAACGCAGGGGGCGCTGGGAATGAGCAGTTCTTC
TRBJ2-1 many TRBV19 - CASSPSGIVPHEQFF TGTGCCAGTAGTCCGTCCGGGATCGTGCCCCATGAGCAGTTCTTC
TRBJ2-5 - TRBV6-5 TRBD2 CASSYGEGTYQETQYF TGTGCCAGCAGTTACGGGGAGGGGACGTATCAAGAGACCCAGTACTTC